These 31 T cell receptor beta chains were all obtained from the same sample, sequenced in a study of T cell changes during pregnancy in multiple sclerosis. Repertoires were generated with immunoSEQ multiplex PCR, while TCRdb's copy carries only in-frame clones and drops some. Counted here are some 41,000 clones, roughly 91% occurring once; the ten biggest clones make up 9% to 10%. Sequenced material: CD8+ T cells from peripheral blood mononuclear cells, taken in the first trimester of pregnancy. The receptor source for this set is a female donor with multiple sclerosis, enrolled in a pregnancy study.

The V gene is TRBV6-5, the J gene TRBJ1-2; TRBD1 might be the D (6 bases). This CDR3 has 14 amino acids. Germline V lookup: CDR1 MNHEY, CDR2 SVGAGI. With 0 bases removed from V and 4 bases from J, the gap between germline ends came to 9 bases. CDR3 nucleotides: TGTGCCAGCAGTTACTCCGGGACACCCTATGGCTACACCTTC. Residues: CASSYSGTPYGYTF.

The rearrangement links TRBV7-9 to TRBJ1-2; 9 nucleotides align to TRBD1. Germline lookup yields CDR1 SEHNR and CDR2 FQNEAQ (reference sequence). CDR3 size: 14 residues. V shed 4 bases, J shed 7 bases, and the junction held 7 bases outside the gene matches. DNA of the CDR3: TGTGCCAGCAGCTATCTACAGGGGGCGCCTGGCTACACCTTC. Its translation: CASSYLQGAPGYTF.

The V call is TRBV29-1, the J call TRBJ1-2; TRBD1 matches at 9 bases. V shed 7 bases, J shed 9 bases, and the junction held 6 bases outside the gene matches. The CDR3 spans 11 residues. Germline-derived CDR1 and CDR2 are SQVTM and ANQGSEA. The CDR3 protein is CSGLTGGSYTF. The DNA for the CDR3 is TGCAGCGGATTGACAGGGGGGAGCTACACCTTC.

The rearrangement joins TRBV30 to TRBJ2-1, with TRBD2 as a possible D gene (5 bases). CDR1 is GTSNPN and CDR2 is SVGIG in the germline V gene (reference sequence). V was pared by 5 bases and J by 10 bases, with 9 bases between. The CDR3 covers 10 residues. DNA of the CDR3: TGTGCCTGGGGAGGCTTCGAGCAGTTCTTC. Encoded protein: CAWGGFEQFF.

The V and J genes are TRBV5-1 and TRBJ1-6; unclear D gene. The CDR3 covers 15 residues. V shed 4 bases and J shed 5 bases, with 13 bases lying between them. The germline gives CDR1 SGHRS, CDR2 YFSETQ. The CDR3 DNA sequence: TGCGCCAGCAGCGGCGAGGGTCTCAATAATTCACCCCTCCACTTT. This translates into CASSGEGLNNSPLHF.

The DNA for the CDR3 is TGCGCCAGCAGCCAGGGGACTAGCGGGAGGGAAGAGACCCAGTACTTC. Its protein product is CASSQGTSGREETQYF. The chain combines TRBV4-1 with TRBJ2-5, with 16 bases fitting TRBD2. The CDR3 extends over 16 amino acids. In germline, CDR1 is MGHRA, CDR2 YSYEKL. V was pared by 3 bases and J by 3 bases, with 1 base of the junction left unmatched.

The chain links TRBV9 to TRBJ2-1, with 7 nucleotides matching TRBD2. Germline V gene lookup returns CDR1 SGDLS and CDR2 YYNGEE. The length of the CDR3 is 14 residues. V trimming: 0 bases; J trimming: 9 bases; junction bases outside the gene matches: 6. The CDR3 coding sequence is TGTGCCAGCAGCGTAGGGGGAGGGACGGGTGAGCAGTTCTTC. As protein: CASSVGGGTGEQFF.

This chain joins TRBV10-2 and TRBJ1-2; tentative D call: TRBD1 (5 bases). CDR3 length equals 15 residues. Trimming shortened V by 2 bases and J by 4 bases, and 14 bases separated the two germline ends. In germline, CDR1 is WSHSY, CDR2 SAAADI. The CDR3 region has the DNA TGCGCCAGCAGTGAGGGTGGGGCCCGCTTCTATGGCTACACCTTC. Translating gives CASSEGGARFYGYTF.

The chain recombines TRBV6-1 with TRBJ1-2, with D tentatively TRBD1 (6 bases). V lost 8 bases to trimming and J lost 2 bases, with 12 bases between them. The germline gives CDR1 MNHNS, CDR2 SASEGT. The CDR3 extends over 13 amino acids. Here the CDR3 reads CASWGRGNYGYTF. The CDR3, as DNA: TGTGCCAGCTGGGGGCGGGGGAACTATGGCTACACCTTC.

The chain recombines TRBV9 with TRBJ2-7, with a tentative D call TRBD2 (7 bases). V lost 0 bases, J lost 4 bases, and 14 bases lay in between. CDR1 and CDR2 from the germline V gene are SGDLS and YYNGEE. CDR3 size: 15 residues. The CDR3 here is CASSVAGRGAYEQYF. The CDR3 region has the DNA TGTGCCAGCAGCGTAGCAGGTCGGGGGGCTTACGAGCAGTACTTC.

V is TRBV5-8 and J is TRBJ1-3; D is perhaps TRBD1 (6 bases). The CDR3 totals 15 residues. CDR1 SGHTS and CDR2 YDEGEE come from the germline V gene. Between the trimmed V and J ends, which lost 0 bases and 0 bases, there was a span of 7 bases. The CDR3 protein is CASSLVRGSGNTIYF. The CDR3 nucleotides read TGTGCCAGCAGCTTGGTCAGGGGCTCTGGAAACACCATATATTTT.

The rearrangement uses TRBV29-1 and TRBJ2-1; D not resolved. Trimming pared 4 bases from V and 3 bases from J, leaving 10 bases between. Per germline, CDR1 SQVTM and CDR2 ANQGSEA. CDR3 size: 13 residues. DNA for the CDR3: TGCAGCGTTGCAGCGAATTACTACAATGAGCAGTTCTTC. Protein product: CSVAANYYNEQFF.

The chain has TRBV6-5 and TRBJ1-5; 9 bases align to TRBD1. V was pared by 0 bases and J by 7 bases, with 4 bases of the junction left unmatched. There are 15 residues in the CDR3. Germline CDR1 is MNHEY and CDR2 is SVGAGI. This chain's CDR3 is CASSYSGTGLQPQHF. For the CDR3, the DNA is TGTGCCAGCAGTTACTCCGGGACAGGGTTGCAGCCCCAGCATTTT.

The rearrangement links TRBV5-4 to TRBJ2-1; 7 nucleotides match TRBD1. The CDR3 is made up of 14 amino acids. J lost 8 bases, V lost 4 bases, and 9 bases had no gene match. The germline V gene encodes CDR1 SGHNT and CDR2 YYREEE (reference sequence). CDR3 bases: TGTGCCAGCAGCCAATGGGACAGCTTGTATGAGCAGTTCTTC. Translated, it gives CASSQWDSLYEQFF.

CDR3 loop: CASSLIMRASSHGYTF. Written as DNA, the CDR3 is TGCGCCAGCAGCTTGATTATGAGGGCCTCAAGCCATGGCTACACCTTC. This chain joins TRBV5-1 and TRBJ1-2; D gene unclear. Trimming removed 1 base from V and 6 bases from J, with 19 bases in between. The V gene's germline CDR1 is SGHRS and CDR2 YFSETQ. The CDR3 contains 16 residues.

The chain joins TRBV18 to TRBJ1-5; 9 bases fit TRBD1. The CDR3 has 19 amino acids. V lost 6 bases, J lost 3 bases, and 18 bases stayed unmatched. Germline values: CDR1 KGHSH, CDR2 LQKENI. The CDR3 reads CASSELSIPGQGSNQPQHF. The CDR3 nucleotides are TGTGCCAGCTCTGAACTGTCTATTCCGGGACAGGGATCCAATCAGCCCCAGCATTTT. Together with reference TRBV18 and TRBJ1-5, the CDR3 gives the full variable domain: NAGVMQNPRHLVRRRGQEARLRCSPMKGHSHVYWYRQLPEEGLKFMVYLQKENIIDESGMPKERFSAEFPKEGPSILRIQQVVRGDSAAYFCASSELSIPGQGSNQPQHFGDGTRLSIL.

The chain joins TRBV5-8 to TRBJ1-1; 12 bases are a match to TRBD1. V shed 3 bases, J shed 3 bases, and the junction held 9 bases outside the gene matches. The CDR3 is made up of 17 amino acids. Germline CDR1 SGHTS, CDR2 YDEGEE. The CDR3, as DNA: TGTGCCAGCAGCTCCGGGACAGGGGGCTTTGGGGACACTGAAGCTTTCTTT. It yields the protein CASSSGTGGFGDTEAFF.

This chain connects TRBV7-3 to TRBJ2-7, with D perhaps matching TRBD2 (6 bases). Trimming shortened V by 2 bases and J by 6 bases, and 11 bases separated the two germline ends. The CDR3 contains 13 residues. Germline V gene data show CDR1 as SGHTA and CDR2 as FQGTGA. CDR3 residues: CASSLERAGEQYF. The CDR3 DNA reads TGTGCCAGCAGCTTAGAGCGGGCAGGCGAGCAGTACTTC. The entire variable domain, with the rest obtained from reference TRBV7-3 and TRBJ2-7, is as follows: GAGVSQTPSNKVTEKGKYVELRCDPISGHTALYWYRQSLGQGPEFLIYFQGTGAADDSGLPNDRFFAVRPEGSVSTLKIQRTERGDSAVYLCASSLERAGEQYFGPGTRLTVT.

V is TRBV7-3 and J is TRBJ2-1; 9 nucleotides line up with TRBD1. Germline trimming cut 6 bases from V and 4 bases from J; bases unmatched to any gene: 10. CDR3 size: 16 residues. Per germline, CDR1 SGHTA and CDR2 FQGTGA. As DNA, the CDR3 is TGTGCCAGCAGTATGAACCCCGGGACAGGGTACAATGAGCAGTTCTTC. The encoded protein is CASSMNPGTGYNEQFF.

There are a few counts of this clone. The V gene is TRBV7-9, the J gene TRBJ2-2, with no clear D. The CDR3 loop spans 15 amino acids. Trimming left V 5 bases short and J 3 bases short, with 13 bases between. The germline V gene encodes CDR1 SEHNR and CDR2 FQNEAQ (reference sequence). The CDR3 sequence is CASSPRVYHTGELFF. For the CDR3, the DNA is TGTGCCAGCAGCCCTCGGGTCTACCACACCGGGGAGCTGTTTTTT.

The chain links TRBV4-2 to TRBJ2-4; 8 bases match TRBD2. This CDR3 contains 17 residues. Germline-derived CDR1 and CDR2 are LGHNA and YNFKEQ. V lost 0 bases and J lost 0; bases outside the gene matches: 4. The DNA of the CDR3 is TGTGCCAGCAGCCAAGATTTTGCGGGGGGAGCCAAAAACATTCAGTACTTC. Protein: CASSQDFAGGAKNIQYF.

This clone occurred once. The chain couples TRBV7-9 to TRBJ2-7; 7 bases agree with TRBD1. CDR3 length: 14 amino acids. With 5 bases clipped from V and 1 base from J, the junction kept 5 bases outside the gene matches. CDR1 and CDR2 from the germline V gene are SEHNR and FQNEAQ (reference sequence). The CDR3 region has the DNA TGTGCCAGCAGCCCGAGACAGGGATCCTACGAGCAGTACTTC. This codes for CASSPRQGSYEQYF.

This clone was counted a single time. The CDR3 spells CASSQGFAGLLDIQYF. The CDR3 DNA sequence: TGCGCCAGCAGCCAAGGGTTTGCAGGGTTGTTGGACATTCAGTACTTC. V gene TRBV4-1 combines with J gene TRBJ2-4, with D perhaps TRBD1 (5 bases). V lost 1 base and J 8 bases, leaving 18 bases between the germline ends. CDR1 MGHRA and CDR2 YSYEKL come from the germline V gene. The CDR3 is 16 residues long.

V and J are TRBV27 and TRBJ2-5, with D unclear. In germline, CDR1 is MNHEY, CDR2 SMNVEV (reference sequence). Trimming took 6 bases from V and 7 from J, leaving 9 bases between them. The CDR3 is 11 residues long. CDR3 sequence: CASSRSRTQYF. In DNA form, the CDR3 reads TGTGCCAGCAGCCGCTCTAGGACCCAGTACTTC.

The chain carries TRBV7-2 and TRBJ1-5; D might be TRBD1 (5 bases). CDR1 is SGHTA and CDR2 is FQGNSA in the germline V gene. The V gene lost 3 bases and the J gene lost 4 bases, with 16 bases spanning the gap. CDR3 length equals 16 residues. The CDR3 here is CASSLGFRQTNQPQHF. CDR3 DNA: TGTGCCAGCAGCTTGGGATTCAGACAGACTAATCAGCCCCAGCATTTT.

The chain carries TRBV5-6 and TRBJ1-2; 8 bases align to TRBD1. The V gene's germline CDR1 is SGHDT and CDR2 YYEEEE. J gave up 5 bases and V 2 bases, and 8 bases lay outside the gene matches. The CDR3 covers 15 residues. The DNA for the CDR3 is TGTGCCAGCAGCTTCGGACAGGGAAATTGGTATGGCTACACCTTC. This gives the protein CASSFGQGNWYGYTF.

The chain is built from TRBV4-3 and TRBJ1-1, with D unresolved. Germline V gene data show CDR1 as LGHNA and CDR2 as YSLEER. Trimming removed 0 bases from V and 7 bases from J, with 18 bases in between. The CDR3 spans 16 residues. This chain's CDR3 is CASSQDRRSPKIEAFF. Here the CDR3 DNA reads TGCGCCAGCAGCCAAGATCGGAGAAGCCCGAAGATTGAAGCTTTCTTT.

This rearrangement joins TRBV7-9 to TRBJ2-7; D ambiguous. CDR1 and CDR2 from the germline V gene are SEHNR and FQNEAQ (reference sequence). V gave up 8 bases and J gave up 3 bases, with 14 bases separating them. The CDR3 covers 13 residues. In DNA form, the CDR3 reads TGTGCCAGCGGGCCTGTCCAAGGCTACGAGCAGTACTTC. This translates into CASGPVQGYEQYF. Full variable domain (outside the CDR3, taken from reference TRBV7-9 and TRBJ2-7): DTGVSQNPRHKITKRGQNVTFRCDPISEHNRLYWYRQTLGQGPEFLTYFQNEAQLEKSRLLSDRFSAERPKGSFSTLEIQRTEQGDSAMYLCASGPVQGYEQYFGPGTRLTVT.

The chain couples TRBV7-9 to TRBJ2-7, with D maybe TRBD2 (5 bases). V was pared by 3 bases and J by 4 bases, with 7 bases between. CDR3 length equals 12 residues. CDR1 is SEHNR, CDR2 FQNEAQ, per germline (reference sequence). In nucleotides, the CDR3 is TGTGCCAGCAGCTTCGGGAATTACGAGCAGTACTTC. It is translated as CASSFGNYEQYF.

The chain uses TRBV2 and TRBJ1-1, with D perhaps matching TRBD1 (5 bases). Trimming took 6 bases from V and 11 from J, leaving 13 bases between them. The CDR3 covers 11 residues. The germline CDR1 and CDR2 sequences are SNHLY and FYNNEI. The CDR3 coding sequence is TGTGCCAGCAGAGGGGCCACGGCGGCTTTCTTT. Amino acids: CASRGATAAFF.

This clone appeared once. V usage is TRBV29-1 and J usage is TRBJ1-2; D unclear. V was cut by 3 bases and J by 4 bases, with 9 bases left in between. The germline V gene encodes CDR1 SQVTM and CDR2 ANQGSEA. This CDR3 has 12 residues. In DNA, the CDR3 is TGCAGCGTTGACCGTTTCCTCTATGGCTACACCTTC. It encodes CSVDRFLYGYTF.